Listed here are 13 T cell receptor beta chains from one sample, sequenced in a study of lymphopenia after photon versus proton radiotherapy. Sequencing used immunoSEQ multiplex PCR; TCRdb keeps in-frame clones, though not all of them. The data contain 150,000 to 200,000 clones, around nine tenths of them singletons. Sequenced here: peripheral blood, sampled from a patient treated with photon-based radiotherapy. Source of these receptors: a man aged 50-60 years with gastric cancer.

This clone was detected once. The chain couples TRBV6-1 to TRBJ1-5, with a possible D match to TRBD1 (5 bases). The CDR3 contains 16 residues. Trimming removed 1 base at V and 6 bases at J, with 16 bases between. CDR1 is MNHNS, CDR2 SASEGT, per germline. CDR3 loop: CASSEGEGIRGQPQHF. CDR3 DNA sequence: TGTGCCAGCAGTGAAGGGGAAGGGATTAGGGGTCAGCCCCAGCATTTT.

The V and J genes are TRBV28 and TRBJ2-7, with D possibly TRBD1 on 7 matching bases. The germline gives CDR1 MDHEN, CDR2 SYDVKM. The CDR3 is 15 amino acids. Trimming took off 4 bases at V and 0 bases at J, with 13 bases between the two ends. DNA for the CDR3: TGTGCCAGCAGTTCGGGGGACAGAAGCTCCTACGAGCAGTACTTC. It specifies CASSSGDRSSYEQYF.

The chain combines TRBV4-1 with TRBJ2-1; perhaps TRBD2 as D (6 bases). The CDR3 is made up of 14 amino acids. Per the germline V gene, CDR1 is MGHRA and CDR2 is YSYEKL. The V end lost 4 bases, the J end lost 5 bases, and 12 bases lay between the germline ends. This CDR3 is CASSLGLWDNEQFF. Here the CDR3 DNA reads TGCGCCAGCAGCCTGGGACTCTGGGACAATGAGCAGTTCTTC.

This chain joins TRBV6-5 and TRBJ2-2; 9 bases match TRBD2. Losses at the gene ends were 5 bases for V and 6 bases for J; bases not matched to a gene: 1. The CDR3 runs 13 residues. Germline CDR1 and CDR2: MNHEY and SVGAGI. CDR3 DNA sequence: TGTGCCAGCAGTATAGCGGGAGCCGGGGAGCTGTTTTTT. Protein: CASSIAGAGELFF.

V is TRBV7-6 and J is TRBJ2-5; 10 nucleotides match TRBD2. Looked up from germline, CDR1 is SGHVS and CDR2 is FNYEAQ. The CDR3 consists of 16 residues. V lost 0 bases to trimming and J lost 5 bases; unmatched junction nucleotides: 6. The CDR3 DNA reads TGTGCCAGCAGCTTAGCCAGAGCGGGAGGGCCCGAGACCCAGTACTTC. This translates into CASSLARAGGPETQYF.

The gene calls are TRBV28 and TRBJ1-5, with no clear D. V was trimmed by 5 bases and J by 9 bases, leaving 17 bases between them. The CDR3 loop spans 14 amino acids. The germline gives CDR1 MDHEN, CDR2 SYDVKM. In DNA form, the CDR3 reads TGTGCCAGCAGTATCCCTCTCGGGTCTCGGCCCCAGCATTTT. It codes for CASSIPLGSRPQHF.

This clone was seen just once. V is TRBV19 and J is TRBJ2-5, with D perhaps TRBD2 (6 bases). Per the germline V gene, CDR1 is LNHDA and CDR2 is SQIVND (reference sequence). The CDR3 length is 15 residues. V dropped 6 bases and J dropped 3 bases, with 17 bases sitting between them. For the CDR3, the DNA is TGTGCCAGTAGCTCCCAAGGGGCGGGAAAAGAGACCCAGTACTTC. It encodes CASSSQGAGKETQYF.

This clone appeared a single time. The CDR3, as DNA: TGCAGCGTTACGGGGACTAGCGGGAACACCGGGGAGCTGTTTTTT. This encodes CSVTGTSGNTGELFF. V usage is TRBV29-1 and J usage is TRBJ2-2; 11 nucleotides agree with TRBD2. The CDR3 has 15 amino acids. The germline V gene encodes CDR1 SQVTM and CDR2 ANQGSEA. V lost 5 bases and J lost 1; bases outside the gene matches: 3.

This clone has just one count. V and J are TRBV18 and TRBJ2-2, with D unresolved. Per germline, CDR1 KGHSH and CDR2 LQKENI. V was pared by 3 bases and J by 3 bases, with 17 bases between. The CDR3 contains 17 residues. DNA for the CDR3: TGTGCCAGCTCACCGATCGGATTTCGTGGCTACACCGGGGAGCTGTTTTTT. Translating it yields CASSPIGFRGYTGELFF.

This chain's CDR3 is CASSPNRDIGEKLFF. The CDR3 bases are TGTGCCAGCTCACCTAACCGGGACATCGGGGAAAAACTGTTTTTT. The chain uses TRBV18 and TRBJ1-4; D is perhaps TRBD1 (6 bases). The germline CDR1 and CDR2 sequences are KGHSH and LQKENI. V was cut by 3 bases and J by 8 bases, with 16 bases left in between. CDR3 size: 15 residues.

The chain uses TRBV19 and TRBJ1-4; perhaps TRBD1 as D (6 bases). This CDR3 has 14 amino acids. V was pared by 8 bases and J by 3 bases, with 13 bases between. CDR1 and CDR2 (germline): LNHDA, SQIVND (reference sequence). The CDR3 region has the DNA TGTGCCAGTGGGCACAGGGTCTCTAATGAAAAACTGTTTTTT. The encoded protein is CASGHRVSNEKLFF.

The chain is built from TRBV5-1 and TRBJ1-2, with a weak D call TRBD1 (6 bases). This CDR3 contains 13 residues. The germline V gene encodes CDR1 SGHRS and CDR2 YFSETQ. Between the trimmed V and J ends, which lost 0 bases and 7 bases, there was a span of 10 bases. The CDR3 DNA reads as TGCGCCAGCAGCTTGGTTCAGGGGTTTGGCTACACCTTC. Encoded protein: CASSLVQGFGYTF.

The V and J genes are TRBV5-1 and TRBJ2-2; 14 positions agree with TRBD2. The CDR3 totals 19 residues. Germline V CDR1 and CDR2: SGHRS, YFSETQ. V lost 4 bases, J lost 0 bases, and 8 bases stayed unmatched. In DNA, the CDR3 is TGCGCCAGCAGCCCAGGCGGACTAGCGGGAGGAGCGAACACCGGGGAGCTGTTTTTT. Its translation: CASSPGGLAGGANTGELFF.